This paragraph covers one T cell receptor beta chain sequence. This sample was taken from a study of blood T cells in healthy people across ages. Through a sample-barcoded 5' primer and a J-beta primer mix, a second PCR was run for roughly 7 to 11 cycles. TCRdb used MiXCR to reprocess the 5' RACE reads, holding one entry per CDR3 protein. The sample carries 1,500,000 or so distinct CDR3 sequences, approximately 63% recorded once. Between the trimmed V and J ends, which lost 0 bases and 5 bases, there was a span of 14 bases. The CDR3 runs 15 residues. Germline CDR1 is SEHNR and CDR2 is FQNEAQ (reference sequence).

The chain links TRBV7-9 to TRBJ2-7, with D perhaps TRBD1 (6 bases). The TCR sequence derives from a man aged 18 to 35 in good health. The sequencing input was blood. The CDR3 sequence is CASSLAGQGFNEQYF. The CDR3 DNA reads as TGTGCCAGCAGCTTAGCAGGCCAGGGGTTCAACGAGCAGTACTTC.